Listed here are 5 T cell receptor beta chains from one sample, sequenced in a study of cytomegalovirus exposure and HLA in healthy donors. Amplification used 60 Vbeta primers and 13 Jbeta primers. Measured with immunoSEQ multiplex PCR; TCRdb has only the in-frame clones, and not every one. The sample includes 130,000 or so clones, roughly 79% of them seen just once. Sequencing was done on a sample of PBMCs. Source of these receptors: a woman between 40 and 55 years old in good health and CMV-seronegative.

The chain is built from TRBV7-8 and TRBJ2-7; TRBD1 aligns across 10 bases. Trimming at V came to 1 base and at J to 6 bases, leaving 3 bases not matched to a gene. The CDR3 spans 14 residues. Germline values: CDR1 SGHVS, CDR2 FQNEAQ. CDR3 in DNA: TGTGCCAGCAGCTTAGGGGACAGGGGTTCCGAGCAGTACTTC. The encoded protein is CASSLGDRGSEQYF.

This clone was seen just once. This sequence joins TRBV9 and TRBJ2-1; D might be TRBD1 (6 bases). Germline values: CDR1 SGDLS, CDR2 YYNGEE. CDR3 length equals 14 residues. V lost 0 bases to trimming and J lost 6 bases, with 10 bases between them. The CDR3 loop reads CASSVGGPLNEQFF. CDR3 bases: TGTGCCAGCAGCGTAGGGGGGCCCCTCAATGAGCAGTTCTTC.

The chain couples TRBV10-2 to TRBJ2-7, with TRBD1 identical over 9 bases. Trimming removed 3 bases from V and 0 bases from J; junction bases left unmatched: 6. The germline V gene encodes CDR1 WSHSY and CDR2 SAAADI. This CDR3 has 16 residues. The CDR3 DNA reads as TGCGCCAGCAGTGACCCAGGACAGGGGAACTCCTACGAGCAGTACTTC. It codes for CASSDPGQGNSYEQYF.

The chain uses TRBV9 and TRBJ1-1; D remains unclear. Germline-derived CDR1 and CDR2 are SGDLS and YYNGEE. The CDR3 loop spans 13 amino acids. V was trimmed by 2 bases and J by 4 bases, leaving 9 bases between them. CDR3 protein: CASSVRGGTEAFF. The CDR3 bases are TGTGCCAGCAGCGTCCGGGGAGGCACTGAAGCTTTCTTT.

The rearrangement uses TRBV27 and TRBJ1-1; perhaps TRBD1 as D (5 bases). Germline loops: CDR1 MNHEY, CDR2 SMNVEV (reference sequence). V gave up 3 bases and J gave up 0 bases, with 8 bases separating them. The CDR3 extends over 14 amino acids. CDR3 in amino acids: CASSFDRMNTEAFF. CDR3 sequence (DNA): TGTGCCAGCAGTTTTGACAGAATGAACACTGAAGCTTTCTTT.